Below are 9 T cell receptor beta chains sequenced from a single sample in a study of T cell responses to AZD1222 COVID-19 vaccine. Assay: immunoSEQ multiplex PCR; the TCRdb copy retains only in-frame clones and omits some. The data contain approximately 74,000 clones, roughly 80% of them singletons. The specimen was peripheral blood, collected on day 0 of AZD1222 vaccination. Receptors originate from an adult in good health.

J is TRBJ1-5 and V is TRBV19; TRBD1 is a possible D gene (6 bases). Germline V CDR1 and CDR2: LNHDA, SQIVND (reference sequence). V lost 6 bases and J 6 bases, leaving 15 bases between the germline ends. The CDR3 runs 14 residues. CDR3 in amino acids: CASSPRGGVQPQHF. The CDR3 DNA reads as TGTGCCAGTAGCCCTAGGGGGGGGGTTCAGCCCCAGCATTTT.

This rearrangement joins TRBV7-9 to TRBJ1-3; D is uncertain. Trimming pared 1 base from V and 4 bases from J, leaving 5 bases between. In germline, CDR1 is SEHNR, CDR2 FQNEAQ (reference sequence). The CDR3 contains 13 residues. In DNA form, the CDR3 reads TGTGCCAGCAGCTTAGATTTGGGAAACACCATATATTTT. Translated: CASSLDLGNTIYF. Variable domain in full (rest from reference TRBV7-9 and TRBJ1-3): DTGVSQNPRHKITKRGQNVTFRCDPISEHNRLYWYRQTLGQGPEFLTYFQNEAQLEKSRLLSDRFSAERPKGSFSTLEIQRTEQGDSAMYLCASSLDLGNTIYFGEGSWLTVV.

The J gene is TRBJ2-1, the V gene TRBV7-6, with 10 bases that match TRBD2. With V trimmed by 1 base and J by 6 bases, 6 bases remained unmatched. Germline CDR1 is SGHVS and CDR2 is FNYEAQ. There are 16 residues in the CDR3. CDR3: CASSLGASGSFNEQFF. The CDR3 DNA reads TGTGCCAGCAGCTTAGGGGCTAGCGGGAGTTTCAATGAGCAGTTCTTC.

CDR3 DNA: TGTGCCTGGAGTGTGCGGGGGGGCCGGGAGGACGAGCAGTACTTC. It specifies CAWSVRGGREDEQYF. The V call is TRBV30, the J call TRBJ2-7; TRBD2 agrees at 9 bases. The V segment lost 0 bases and the J segment 5 bases; nucleotides outside the gene matches: 8. CDR1 and CDR2 from the germline V gene are GTSNPN and SVGIG (reference sequence). The CDR3 consists of 15 residues.

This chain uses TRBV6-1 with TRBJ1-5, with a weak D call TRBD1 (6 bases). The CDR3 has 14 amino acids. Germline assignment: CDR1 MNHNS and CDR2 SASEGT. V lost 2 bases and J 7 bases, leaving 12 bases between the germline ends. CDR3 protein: CASSESGHVQPQHF. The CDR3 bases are TGTGCCAGCAGTGAATCGGGACATGTCCAGCCCCAGCATTTT.

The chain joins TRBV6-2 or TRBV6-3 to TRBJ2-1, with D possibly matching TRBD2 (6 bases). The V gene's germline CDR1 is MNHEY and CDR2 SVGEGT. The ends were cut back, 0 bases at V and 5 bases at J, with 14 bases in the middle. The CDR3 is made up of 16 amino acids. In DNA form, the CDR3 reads TGTGCCAGCAGTTACTCTTTCCAGCGGGCTGACAATGAGCAGTTCTTC. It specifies CASSYSFQRADNEQFF.

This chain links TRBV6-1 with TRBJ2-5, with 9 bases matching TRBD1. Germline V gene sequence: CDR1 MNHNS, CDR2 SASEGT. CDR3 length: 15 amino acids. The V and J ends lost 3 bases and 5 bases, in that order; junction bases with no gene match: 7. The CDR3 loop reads CASSEQTGGGETQYF. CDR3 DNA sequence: TGTGCCAGCAGTGAGCAAACAGGGGGCGGTGAGACCCAGTACTTC.

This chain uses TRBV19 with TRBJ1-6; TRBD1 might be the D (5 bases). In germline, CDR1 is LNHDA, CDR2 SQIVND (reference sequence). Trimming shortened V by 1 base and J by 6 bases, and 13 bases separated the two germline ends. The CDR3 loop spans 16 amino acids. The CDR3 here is CASSIGQRGVNSPLHF. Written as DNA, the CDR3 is TGTGCCAGTAGTATAGGTCAGCGGGGCGTTAATTCACCCCTCCACTTT.

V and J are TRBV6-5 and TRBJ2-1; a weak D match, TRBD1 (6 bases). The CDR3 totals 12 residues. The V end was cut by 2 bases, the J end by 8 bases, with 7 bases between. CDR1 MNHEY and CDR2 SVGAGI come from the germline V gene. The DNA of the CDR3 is TGTGCCAGCAGTTACAACAGGGATGAGCAGTTCTTC. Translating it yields CASSYNRDEQFF.